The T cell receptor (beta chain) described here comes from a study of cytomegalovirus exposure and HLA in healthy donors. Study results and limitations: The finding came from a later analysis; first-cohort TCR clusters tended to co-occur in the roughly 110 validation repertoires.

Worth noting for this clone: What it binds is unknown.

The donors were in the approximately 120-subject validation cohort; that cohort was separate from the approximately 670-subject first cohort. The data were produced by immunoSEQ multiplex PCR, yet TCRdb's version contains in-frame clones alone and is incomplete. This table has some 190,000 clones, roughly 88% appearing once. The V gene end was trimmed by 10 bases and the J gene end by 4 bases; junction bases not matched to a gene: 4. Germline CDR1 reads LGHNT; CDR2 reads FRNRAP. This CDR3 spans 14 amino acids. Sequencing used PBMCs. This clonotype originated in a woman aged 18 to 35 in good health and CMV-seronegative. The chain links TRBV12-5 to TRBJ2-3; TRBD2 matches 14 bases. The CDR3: CATSGLAGADTQYF. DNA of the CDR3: TGTGCTACCTCGGGACTAGCGGGAGCAGATACGCAGTATTTT. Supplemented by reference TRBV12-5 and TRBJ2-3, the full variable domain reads DARVTQTPRHKVTEMGQEVTMRCQPILGHNTVFWYRQTMMQGLELLAYFRNRAPLDDSGMPKDRFSAEMPDATLATLKIQPSEPRDSAVYFCATSGLAGADTQYFGPGTRLTVL.